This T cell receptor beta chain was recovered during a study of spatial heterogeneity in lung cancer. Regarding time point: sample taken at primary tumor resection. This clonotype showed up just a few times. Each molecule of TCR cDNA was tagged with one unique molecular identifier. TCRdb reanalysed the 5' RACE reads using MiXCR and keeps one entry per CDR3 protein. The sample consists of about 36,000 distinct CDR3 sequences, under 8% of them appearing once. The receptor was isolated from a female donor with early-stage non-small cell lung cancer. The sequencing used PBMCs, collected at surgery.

This chain's CDR3 is CASSRLANTGELFF. The CDR3 DNA sequence: TGTGCCAGCAGCCGGCTAGCGAACACCGGGGAGCTGTTTTTT. This chain uses TRBV7-8 with TRBJ2-2; D gene unclear. V shed 5 bases and J shed 0 bases, with 7 bases lying between them. Per germline, CDR1 SGHVS and CDR2 FQNEAQ. The CDR3 spans 14 residues.